This note documents a single TCR beta chain sequence. This entry is derived from a study of blood T cell repertoires in COVID-19. Generated by immunoSEQ multiplex PCR, the TCRdb table keeps only in-frame clones and is missing some. The repertoire holds under 150,000 clones, with around nine tenths as singletons. The sequenced sample consisted of peripheral blood. This sequence originates from a human donor in a cohort sampled during active COVID-19.

The chain's CDR3 is CASPRGYTF. In DNA, the CDR3 is TGTGCCAGCCCCCGGGGCTACACCTTC. The chain joins TRBV5-6 to TRBJ1-2, with D hard to call. The germline gives CDR1 SGHDT, CDR2 YYEEEE. The CDR3 has 9 amino acids. V was trimmed by 7 bases and J by 8 bases, leaving 6 bases between them. Based on the CDR3 plus reference TRBV5-6 and TRBJ1-2, the full variable domain is DAGVTQSPTHLIKTRGQQVTLRCSPKSGHDTVSWYQQALGQGPQFIFQYYEEEERQRGNFPDRFSGHQFPNYSSELNVNALLLGDSALYLCASPRGYTFGSGTRLTVV.